This is a list of T cell receptor beta chains from one sample in a study of control samples from healthy donors and cancer patients. Data came from immunoSEQ multiplex PCR; TCRdb stores just in-frame clones and leaves some out. Counted here are about 150,000 clones, approximately 96% occurring once; the ten biggest clones make up 7.5% to 8.5%. The sequencing sample was made of blood. Receptors originate from a middle-aged woman in good health. Each CDR3 is given with its conserved first and last residue. A D gene is named only where the DNA matches it firmly. The size field is filled for only some rows; it gives once, few, many or a size class.

D: TRBD1; size: NA; V: TRBV10-2; length: 15; J: TRBJ1-1; CDR3: CASSPGTGLGTEAFF; DNA: TGCGCCAGCAGTCCCGGGACAGGGTTGGGCACTGAAGCTTTCTTT
D: TRBD2; size: NA; V: TRBV2; length: 17; J: TRBJ2-3; CDR3: CASSPRGLAASTDTQYF; DNA: TGTGCCAGCAGCCCCCGGGGACTAGCGGCTAGCACAGATACGCAGTATTTT
D: TRBD2; size: NA; V: TRBV20-1; length: 15; J: TRBJ2-5; CDR3: CSASGLAGGSGAQYF; DNA: TGCAGTGCTAGTGGACTAGCGGGGGGTTCCGGGGCCCAGTACTTC
D: NA; size: NA; V: TRBV6-5; length: 13; J: TRBJ1-1; CDR3: CASRTGTHREAFF; DNA: TGTGCCAGCCGGACGGGAACCCATCGAGAAGCTTTCTTT
D: TRBD1; size: NA; V: TRBV27; length: 15; J: TRBJ2-7; CDR3: CASSPRQGTSYEQYF; DNA: TGTGCCAGCAGTCCCCGACAGGGTACCTCCTACGAGCAGTACTTC
D: NA; size: NA; V: TRBV19; length: 14; J: TRBJ1-5; CDR3: CASSYLQGSELQHF; DNA: TGTGCCAGTAGTTATCTGCAGGGGAGTGAGCTCCAGCATTTT
D: NA; size: NA; V: TRBV20-1; length: 13; J: TRBJ2-7; CDR3: CSASATGSREQYF; DNA: TGCAGTGCTAGTGCCACCGGGAGTCGCGAGCAGTACTTC
D: NA; size: NA; V: TRBV5-4; length: 13; J: TRBJ1-2; CDR3: CAGTTGPNYGYTF; DNA: TGTGCCGGGACTACCGGGCCCAACTATGGCTACACCTTC
D: NA; size: once; V: TRBV5-1; length: 18; J: TRBJ2-3; CDR3: CASSRGVAGQPGADTQYF; DNA: TGCGCCAGCAGCAGGGGGGTAGCGGGACAGCCAGGCGCAGATACGCAGTATTTT
D: NA; size: few; V: TRBV7-3; length: 12; J: TRBJ1-2; CDR3: CASSLGQYGYTF; DNA: TGTGCCAGCAGCCTTGGACAGTATGGCTACACCTTC
D: NA; size: once; V: TRBV19; length: 14; J: TRBJ2-3; CDR3: CASSIDRYTDTQYF; DNA: TGTGCCAGTAGTATCGACAGATACACAGATACGCAGTATTTT
D: TRBD1; size: NA; V: TRBV18; length: 16; J: TRBJ2-2; CDR3: CASSPRTGLNTGELFF; DNA: TGTGCCAGCTCACCCAGGACAGGGCTGAACACCGGGGAGCTGTTTTTT
D: NA; size: NA; V: TRBV19; length: 14; J: TRBJ1-6; CDR3: CASSPRDANSPLHF; DNA: TGTGCCAGTAGTCCCCGGGACGCTAATTCACCCCTCCACTTT
D: NA; size: NA; V: TRBV12-1; length: 13; J: TRBJ1-2; CDR3: CASSFSPDYGYTF; DNA: TGTGCCAGCAGCTTTTCGCCAGACTATGGCTACACCTTC